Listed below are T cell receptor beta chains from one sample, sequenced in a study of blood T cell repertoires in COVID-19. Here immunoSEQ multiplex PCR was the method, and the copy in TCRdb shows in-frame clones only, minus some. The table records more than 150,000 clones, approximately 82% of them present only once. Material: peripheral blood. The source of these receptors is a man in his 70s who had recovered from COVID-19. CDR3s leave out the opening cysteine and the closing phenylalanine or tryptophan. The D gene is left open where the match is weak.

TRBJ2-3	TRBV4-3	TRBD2	ASSQELAGGPSGTQY
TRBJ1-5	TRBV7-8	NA	ASSLAGQYSNQPQH
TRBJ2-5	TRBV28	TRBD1	ASRPGQQETQY
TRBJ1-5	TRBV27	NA	ASSQDRYSNQPQH
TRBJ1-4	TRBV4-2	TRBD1	ASSQDGTGGEKLF
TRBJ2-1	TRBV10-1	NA	ASSESRALLYNEQF
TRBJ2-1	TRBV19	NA	ASSDGNTYNEQF
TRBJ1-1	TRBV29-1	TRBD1	SVAGTVNTEAF
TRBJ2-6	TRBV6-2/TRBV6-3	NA	ASSRIDISGANVLT
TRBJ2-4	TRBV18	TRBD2	ASSRVTSGNALAKNIQY
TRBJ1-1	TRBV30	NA	AWIRDSTEAF
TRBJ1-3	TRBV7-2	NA	ASSLGGRGISGNTIY
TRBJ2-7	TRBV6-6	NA	ASSHRGGGYEQY
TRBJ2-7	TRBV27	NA	ASSSPRLPGEQY
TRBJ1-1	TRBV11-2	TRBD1	ASSWAGQGRGQDTEAF
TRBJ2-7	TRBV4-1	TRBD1	ASSQAGQSREQY
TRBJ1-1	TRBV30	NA	AWAPGFTTEAF
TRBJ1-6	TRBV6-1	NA	ASSEGQNNSPLH
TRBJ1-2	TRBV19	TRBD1	ASSGSGTANYGYT
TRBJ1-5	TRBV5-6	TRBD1	ASSLQGLSGQPQH
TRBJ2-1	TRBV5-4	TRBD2	ASSPLAGGPRNEQF
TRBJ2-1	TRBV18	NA	ASSPLAQLEYNEQF
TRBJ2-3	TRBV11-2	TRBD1	ASSLGQGAVDTQY
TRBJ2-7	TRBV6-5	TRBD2	ASSYGTSGSPYEQY
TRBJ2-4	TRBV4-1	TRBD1	ASSHGTGPEDIQY
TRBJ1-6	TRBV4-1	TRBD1	ASSQGDRGFSNSPLH
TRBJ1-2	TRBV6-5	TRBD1	ASNPRTGLYGYT
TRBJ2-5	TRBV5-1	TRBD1	ASRQGAEETQY
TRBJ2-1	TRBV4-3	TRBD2	ASRDYNNEQF
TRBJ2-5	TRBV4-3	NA	ASSQGSAGGMTQY
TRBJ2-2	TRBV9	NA	ASSSGFAGELF
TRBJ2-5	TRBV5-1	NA	ASSSEAWKETQY
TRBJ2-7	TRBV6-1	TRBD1	ASSEFGQGTYEQY
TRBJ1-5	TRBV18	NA	ASSGSRSQPQH
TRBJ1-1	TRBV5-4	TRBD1	ASSLGGRGHAEAF
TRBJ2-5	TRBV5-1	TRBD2	ASSLMAGGPQETQY
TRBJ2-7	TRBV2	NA	ASSSGQTKYEQY
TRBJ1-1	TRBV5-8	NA	ASTFEVSTEAF